The 25 T cell receptor beta chains listed next were all sequenced from one sample in a study of shared T cell receptors in the human thymus. TCRdb's table, derived via immunoSEQ multiplex PCR, lists solely in-frame clones and lacks some. The data contain 700,000 or so clones, roughly 88% of them singletons. The same specimen was also included in a second study, on human thymus T cells.

Sequencing was performed on thymocytes. All receptors come from a girl in the first two years of life with a congenital heart defect.

The chain is built from TRBV6-5 and TRBJ2-3; perhaps TRBD2 as D (5 bases). Germline values: CDR1 MNHEY, CDR2 SVGAGI. The germline V and J ends were trimmed by 4 bases and 2 bases, with 16 bases remaining between them. This CDR3 has 16 amino acids. The CDR3 loop reads CASSSSAGRITDTQYF. In DNA form, the CDR3 reads TGTGCCAGCAGTTCCTCGGCGGGCCGCATCACAGATACGCAGTATTTT.

The V call is TRBV6-5, the J call TRBJ2-3; D call uncertain. The CDR3 covers 13 residues. Trimming took 6 bases from V and 2 from J, leaving 9 bases between them. Per the germline V gene, CDR1 is MNHEY and CDR2 is SVGAGI. The CDR3 DNA sequence: TGTGCCAGCAGAGTGGCAGACACAGATACGCAGTATTTT. It encodes CASRVADTDTQYF.

The rearrangement links TRBV5-6 to TRBJ2-7, with no clear D. CDR1 SGHDT and CDR2 YYEEEE come from the germline V gene. Deletions cut 3 bases from V and 3 bases from J, with 13 bases between. The CDR3 is 14 residues long. This CDR3 reads CASSSRVLRYEQYF. The DNA of the CDR3 is TGTGCCAGCAGCTCCCGGGTCTTGCGCTACGAGCAGTACTTC.

The chain is built from TRBV27 and TRBJ1-1; the D gene is possibly TRBD1 (6 bases). CDR1 is MNHEY and CDR2 is SMNVEV in the germline V gene (reference sequence). Trimming stripped 7 bases from V and 3 bases from J, with 18 bases between. The CDR3 extends over 15 amino acids. The CDR3 DNA reads as TGTGCCAGCACCCTGCGGGGGGGCGCTGACACTGAAGCTTTCTTT. Translation: CASTLRGGADTEAFF.

This clone was seen once. This chain uses TRBV14 with TRBJ2-3, with TRBD1 as a possible D gene (5 bases). The CDR3 is made up of 17 amino acids. The ends were cut back, 0 bases at V and 2 bases at J, with 15 bases in the middle. CDR1 SGHDN and CDR2 FVKESK come from the germline V gene. The CDR3 sequence: CASSQDGSQGYTDTQYF. For the CDR3, the DNA is TGTGCCAGCAGCCAAGATGGATCCCAGGGTTACACAGATACGCAGTATTTT.

The chain joins TRBV7-2 to TRBJ2-7; 7 nucleotides match TRBD1. Germline V lookup: CDR1 SGHTA, CDR2 FQGNSA. The CDR3 contains 14 residues. After removal of 4 bases from V and 5 bases from J, the junction contained 8 bases not matched to a gene. CDR3 amino acids: CASSSSGGSDEQYF. The CDR3 DNA reads as TGTGCCAGCAGCTCGTCAGGGGGTTCGGACGAGCAGTACTTC.

Of note for this clone: Sequence at one end of the junction differs from germline and may be a read error. The rearrangement joins TRBV12-5 to TRBJ2-5; tentative D call: TRBD1 (6 bases). Germline-derived CDR1 and CDR2 are LGHNT and FRNRAP. This CDR3 is 15 amino acids long. In DNA form, the CDR3 reads TGTGCTAATGGTTGGGGGCGAGGTGACCAAGAGACCCAGTACTTC. As protein: CANGWGRGDQETQYF.

This clone appeared once. The chain carries TRBV4-3 and TRBJ1-2, with D maybe TRBD1 (6 bases). CDR3 length equals 15 residues. Germline V gene data show CDR1 as LGHNA and CDR2 as YSLEER. Trimming shortened V by 0 bases and J by 4 bases, and 12 bases separated the two germline ends. CDR3 bases: TGCGCCAGCAGCCAAGAGGGACACGACTTCTATGGCTACACCTTC. Translating it yields CASSQEGHDFYGYTF.

The V and J genes are TRBV5-4 and TRBJ1-4; TRBD1 is a possible D gene (5 bases). The CDR3 spans 17 residues. The germline V and J ends were trimmed by 1 base and 7 bases, with 20 bases remaining between them. CDR1 and CDR2 from the germline V gene are SGHNT and YYREEE (reference sequence). The DNA for the CDR3 is TGTGCCAGCAGCTTGTCTCCAGGGAAGGAAGGTGGTGAAAAACTGTTTTTT. This sequence encodes CASSLSPGKEGGEKLFF. The variable domain in full, with the rest retrieved from reference TRBV5-4 and TRBJ1-4, is ETGVTQSPTHLIKTRGQQVTLRCSSQSGHNTVSWYQQALGQGPQFIFQYYREEENGRGNFPPRFSGLQFPNYSSELNVNALELDDSALYLCASSLSPGKEGGEKLFFGSGTQLSVL.

This chain links TRBV4-3 with TRBJ1-1; no reliable D call. V shed 1 base and J shed 0 bases, with 15 bases lying between them. Germline loops: CDR1 LGHNA, CDR2 YSLEER. The CDR3 is 17 amino acids. Here the CDR3 reads CASSQGNTRALNTEAFF. Here the CDR3 DNA reads TGCGCCAGCAGCCAAGGAAACACGAGGGCGTTGAACACTGAAGCTTTCTTT.

This chain uses TRBV7-8 with TRBJ2-5, with D tentatively TRBD2 (6 bases). Trimming cost V 1 base and J 2 bases, with 11 bases left between them. This CDR3 is 15 amino acids long. Per the germline V gene, CDR1 is SGHVS and CDR2 is FQNEAQ. In DNA, the CDR3 is TGTGCCAGCAGCTTAGTTGCGGGAACTCAAGAGACCCAGTACTTC. Amino acids: CASSLVAGTQETQYF.

The V and J genes are TRBV5-1 and TRBJ2-5; TRBD2 aligns across 16 bases. In germline, CDR1 is SGHRS, CDR2 YFSETQ. The CDR3 loop spans 15 amino acids. With 4 bases clipped from V and 3 bases from J, the junction kept 0 bases outside the gene matches. Here the CDR3 reads CASSGTSGGEETQYF. CDR3 in DNA: TGCGCCAGCAGCGGGACTAGCGGGGGGGAAGAGACCCAGTACTTC.

The rearrangement uses TRBV19 and TRBJ2-3; 12 nucleotides line up with TRBD2. The CDR3 has 18 amino acids. J was trimmed by 6 bases and V by 5 bases; bases with no gene match: 15. Germline V gives CDR1 LNHDA, CDR2 SQIVND (reference sequence). This CDR3 reads CASSPRTSGVMVFDTQYF. The CDR3 DNA follows: TGTGCCAGTAGTCCGCGGACTAGCGGGGTCATGGTATTCGATACGCAGTATTTT.

This chain connects TRBV5-4 to TRBJ2-1; the match to TRBD1 covers 9 bases. This CDR3 comprises 19 residues. Germline lookup yields CDR1 SGHNT and CDR2 YYREEE (reference sequence). The junction had 19 bases not matched to a gene; V was cut back by 9 bases and J by 0 bases. CDR3 nucleotides: TGTGCCATAAATGGACGGGGACAGGGCCTTACGAGCTCCTACAATGAGCAGTTCTTC. This translates into CAINGRGQGLTSSYNEQFF.

This chain connects TRBV5-1 to TRBJ1-1; D perhaps matches TRBD1 (5 bases). The V and J ends lost 3 bases and 1 base respectively, with 13 bases between them. CDR3 length: 15 residues. Per the germline V gene, CDR1 is SGHRS and CDR2 is YFSETQ. CDR3 amino acids: CASSSVGRQNTEAFF. The DNA of the CDR3 is TGCGCCAGCAGCTCCGTGGGGCGGCAGAACACTGAAGCTTTCTTT.

DNA of the CDR3: TGTGCCAGCAGCTTAATGTTGGTTTGCGGGGGGGCCACTGGACCAGAGACCCAGTACTTC. It specifies CASSLMLVCGGATGPETQYF. V is TRBV7-8 and J is TRBJ2-5; 9 nucleotides match TRBD2. CDR1 is SGHVS, CDR2 FQNEAQ, per germline. J lost 4 bases, V lost 2 bases, and 20 bases had no gene match. The CDR3 totals 20 residues.

J is TRBJ2-3 and V is TRBV28; TRBD1 aligns across 8 bases. The J segment lost 2 bases and the V segment lost 3 bases, leaving 7 bases of the junction unmatched. Germline CDR1 MDHEN, CDR2 SYDVKM. The CDR3 runs to 16 residues. The CDR3 DNA reads as TGTGCCAGCAGTTTTTTGGGGACAGGCATCACAGATACGCAGTATTTT. Its translation: CASSFLGTGITDTQYF. Full variable domain (missing parts from reference TRBV28 and TRBJ2-3): DVKVTQSSRYLVKRTGEKVFLECVQDMDHENMFWYRQDPGLGLRLIYFSYDVKMKEKGDIPEGYSVSREKKERFSLILESASTNQTSMYLCASSFLGTGITDTQYFGPGTRLTVL.

This clone was seen only a few times. The V gene is TRBV4-3, the J gene TRBJ2-1; 11 nucleotides line up with TRBD2. Germline V gene lookup returns CDR1 LGHNA and CDR2 YSLEER. The CDR3 runs to 19 residues. The junction had 8 bases not matched to a gene; V was cut back by 1 base and J by 0 bases. CDR3: CASSQVGSGGASSYNEQFF. CDR3 DNA sequence: TGCGCCAGCAGCCAAGTGGGTAGCGGGGGGGCGAGCTCCTACAATGAGCAGTTCTTC.

This chain uses TRBV5-1 with TRBJ1-2; D ambiguous. CDR3 length equals 16 residues. Trimming took 0 bases from V and 3 from J, leaving 15 bases between them. Germline V CDR1 and CDR2: SGHRS, YFSETQ. CDR3 region: CASSLAFPRGHYGYTF. CDR3 sequence (DNA): TGCGCCAGCAGCTTGGCCTTCCCACGAGGCCACTATGGCTACACCTTC. Full variable domain (rest looked up from reference TRBV5-1 and TRBJ1-2): KAGVTQTPRYLIKTRGQQVTLSCSPISGHRSVSWYQQTPGQGLQFLFEYFSETQRNKGNFPGRFSGRQFSNSRSEMNVSTLELGDSALYLCASSLAFPRGHYGYTFGSGTRLTVV.

This clone turned up a few times. This rearrangement joins TRBV5-8 to TRBJ1-2; 9 nucleotides align to TRBD1. The CDR3 contains 20 residues. After removal of 4 bases from V and 4 bases from J, the junction contained 23 bases not matched to a gene. The V gene's germline CDR1 is SGHTS and CDR2 YDEGEE. The CDR3 nucleotides are TGTGCCAGCAGCCCCCCAAGAGAGGGACAGGGCAAATTCAATACCTATGGCTACACCTTC. This gives the protein CASSPPREGQGKFNTYGYTF.

The chain is built from TRBV18 and TRBJ1-1; D gene ambiguous. Germline V CDR1 and CDR2: KGHSH, LQKENI. V was pared by 8 bases and J by 8 bases, with 15 bases between. The CDR3 contains 12 residues. The CDR3 DNA sequence: TGTGCCAGCCCCCTGGGGAGTAGGGAAGCTTTCTTT. Translation gives CASPLGSREAFF.

This clone has only a few counts. The chain couples TRBV13 to TRBJ2-7, with TRBD2 matching 10 bases. CDR1 is PRHDT, CDR2 FYEKMQ, per germline (reference sequence). The CDR3 covers 14 residues. V lost 4 bases and J lost 3; bases outside the gene matches: 3. CDR3 in DNA: TGTGCCAGCAGCTCTAGCGGGGGAGGCTACGAGCAGTACTTC. It yields the protein CASSSSGGGYEQYF. Based on the CDR3 plus reference TRBV13 and TRBJ2-7, the full variable domain is AAGVIQSPRHLIKEKRETATLKCYPIPRHDTVYWYQQGPGQDPQFLISFYEKMQSDKGSIPDRFSAQQFSDYHSELNMSSLELGDSALYFCASSSSGGGYEQYFGPGTRLTVT.

This clone was seen just once. The V and J genes are TRBV6-1 and TRBJ2-5; 7 bases align to TRBD2. Germline assignment: CDR1 MNHNS and CDR2 SASEGT. J gave up 2 bases and V 2 bases, and 5 bases lay outside the gene matches. CDR3 length equals 15 residues. For the CDR3, the DNA is TGTGCCAGCAGTGAATGGGGGGGTCGACAAGAGACCCAGTACTTC. Amino acid sequence: CASSEWGGRQETQYF.

This clone occurred once. The CDR3 loop reads CASGRNRPGTRYTEAFF. The CDR3 bases are TGTGCTAGTGGCCGAAACCGCCCCGGGACTAGGTACACTGAAGCTTTCTTT. V is TRBV12-5 and J is TRBJ1-1; TRBD1 might be the D (5 bases). Trimming removed 6 bases from V and 3 bases from J, with 23 bases in between. The CDR3 is 17 amino acids. CDR1 is LGHNT, CDR2 FRNRAP, per germline.

V usage is TRBV5-5 and J usage is TRBJ1-6; D call uncertain. The germline V gene has CDR1 SGHKS and CDR2 YYEKEE (reference sequence). The CDR3 contains 17 residues. Trimming took off 4 bases at V and 5 bases at J, with 19 bases between the two ends. CDR3 coding DNA: TGTGCCAGCAGCCCTACTGGCAGACCCCTAGATAATTCACCCCTCCACTTT. Protein sequence: CASSPTGRPLDNSPLHF.